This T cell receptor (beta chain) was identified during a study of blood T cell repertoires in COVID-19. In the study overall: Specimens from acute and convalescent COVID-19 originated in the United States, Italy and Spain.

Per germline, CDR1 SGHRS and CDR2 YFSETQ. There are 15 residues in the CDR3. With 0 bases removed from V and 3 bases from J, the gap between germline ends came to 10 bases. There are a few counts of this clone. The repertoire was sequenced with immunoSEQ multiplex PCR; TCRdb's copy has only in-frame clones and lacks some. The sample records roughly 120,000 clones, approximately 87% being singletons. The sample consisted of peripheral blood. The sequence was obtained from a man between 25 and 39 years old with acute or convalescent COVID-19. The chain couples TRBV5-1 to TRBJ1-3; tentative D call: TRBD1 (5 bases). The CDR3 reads CASSLGPGNGNTIYF. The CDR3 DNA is TGCGCCAGCAGCTTGGGCCCAGGGAATGGAAACACCATATATTTT. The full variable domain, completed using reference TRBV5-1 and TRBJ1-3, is KAGVTQTPRYLIKTRGQQVTLSCSPISGHRSVSWYQQTPGQGLQFLFEYFSETQRNKGNFPGRFSGRQFSNSRSEMNVSTLELGDSALYLCASSLGPGNGNTIYFGEGSWLTVV.